The T cell receptor (beta chain) under discussion was sequenced for a study of T cells in tumors and immune-related adverse events (dated by TCRdb to the early 2020s). The TCR beta locus was amplified and sequenced using the immunoSEQ assay, from which bulk TCR Vbeta CDR3 data were obtained. Under the source paper's analysis protocol: CDR3s were excluded if they were non-productive, were shorter than 7 amino acids, or did not start with C or end with F/W. Analysis was limited to specimens with at least 1000 reads, and clonotypes were defined at the amino acid level. To compute clonality, Pielou's evenness was subtracted from 1. To equalize library sizes, abundance-weighted random subsampling with replacement was performed 100 times so that 95% confidence intervals could be reported. Repertoire overlap was quantified with the Morisita overlap index, and the top 40 clones per specimen were checked for overlap with the irAE. TCRdb holds this immuneACCESS table with in-frame rearrangements only. Some clones are missing; in checked studies, unresolved V genes explain under half, and the rest has no known cause. V and J calls and clone size come straight from that table; D and trimming were deduced from the DNA. The sample table shows roughly 5,000 clones, and approximately 65% are seen once. The top ten hold 5.7% of the sample.

V is reduced by 5 bases and J by 3 bases, leaving a spacing of 17 bases between them. CDR1 and CDR2, per the germline V gene (reference sequence), are LNHDA and SQIVND. The CDR3 holds 15 amino acids from the cysteine to the phenylalanine. The read is trimmed to its CDR3 DNA, 45 bases read in frame from base 1. Turning to this clone: Which antigen it targets is not known. Base qualities are missing; no much larger clone stands one base away.

The treatment or condition label of this sample denotes: nivolumab (PD-1 blockade) given before sampling. The DNeasy Blood and Tissue Kit was used to extract DNA from the formalin-fixed paraffin-embedded specimens. The chain employs TRBV19 and TRBJ2-7; TRBD1 is a weak D gene call, 8 bases matching. This receptor was identified in a female donor with metastatic renal cell carcinoma. The sequenced sample was gut tissue, obtained from a patient treated with anti-PD-1 therapy. Here the CDR3 is given as CASSGQGGGFYEQYF. The nucleotide sequence is TGTGCCAGTAGTGGACAGGGAGGGGGCTTCTACGAGCAGTACTTC.